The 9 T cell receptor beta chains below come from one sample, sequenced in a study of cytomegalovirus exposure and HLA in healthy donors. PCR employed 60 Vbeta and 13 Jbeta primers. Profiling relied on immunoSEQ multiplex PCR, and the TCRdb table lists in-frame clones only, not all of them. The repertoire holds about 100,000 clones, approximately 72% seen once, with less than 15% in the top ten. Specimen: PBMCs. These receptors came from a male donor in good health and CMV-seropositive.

CDR3 DNA: TGTGCCAGCCTCGTATATGACGAGCAGTACTTC. It translates to CASLVYDEQYF. The rearrangement joins TRBV2 to TRBJ2-7; D gene ambiguous. There are 11 residues in the CDR3. Trimming left V 8 bases short and J 5 bases short, with 10 bases between. In germline, CDR1 is SNHLY, CDR2 FYNNEI.

CDR3 nucleotides: TGTGCCTGGGGGCGGGGGGCGACCCACATGAACACTGAAGCTTTCTTT. It encodes CAWGRGATHMNTEAFF. The gene calls are TRBV30 and TRBJ1-1, with a possible D match to TRBD1 (6 bases). This CDR3 spans 16 amino acids. The V gene's germline CDR1 is GTSNPN and CDR2 SVGIG (reference sequence). Deletions cut 5 bases from V and 0 bases from J, with 19 bases between.

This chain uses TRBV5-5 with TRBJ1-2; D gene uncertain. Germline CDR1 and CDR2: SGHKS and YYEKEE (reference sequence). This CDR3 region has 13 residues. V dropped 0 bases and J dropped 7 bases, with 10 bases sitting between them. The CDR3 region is CASSLGGLGGYTF. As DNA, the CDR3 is TGTGCCAGCAGCTTGGGAGGGTTAGGTGGCTACACCTTC.

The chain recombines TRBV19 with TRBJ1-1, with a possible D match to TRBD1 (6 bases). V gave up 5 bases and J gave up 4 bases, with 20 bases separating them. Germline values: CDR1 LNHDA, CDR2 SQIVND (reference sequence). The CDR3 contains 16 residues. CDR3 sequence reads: CASSPNRGGGGTEAFF. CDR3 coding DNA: TGTGCCAGTAGTCCCAACCGAGGGGGGGGTGGCACTGAAGCTTTCTTT.

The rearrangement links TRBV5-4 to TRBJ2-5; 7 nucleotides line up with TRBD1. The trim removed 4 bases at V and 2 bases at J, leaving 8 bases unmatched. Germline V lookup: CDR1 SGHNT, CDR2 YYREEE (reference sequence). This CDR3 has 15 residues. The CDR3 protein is CASSVPGQLQETQYF. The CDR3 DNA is TGTGCCAGCAGCGTGCCGGGACAGCTACAAGAGACCCAGTACTTC.

As DNA, the CDR3 is TGTGCCAGCAGCCCCCTTAGACAGGGGGCTGGTGGCTACACCTTC. Translated, it gives CASSPLRQGAGGYTF. The chain uses TRBV7-9 and TRBJ1-2; the match to TRBD1 covers 10 bases. The V gene end was trimmed by 5 bases and the J gene end by 7 bases; junction bases not matched to a gene: 10. This CDR3 is built from 15 residues. Germline V gene lookup returns CDR1 SEHNR and CDR2 FQNEAQ (reference sequence).

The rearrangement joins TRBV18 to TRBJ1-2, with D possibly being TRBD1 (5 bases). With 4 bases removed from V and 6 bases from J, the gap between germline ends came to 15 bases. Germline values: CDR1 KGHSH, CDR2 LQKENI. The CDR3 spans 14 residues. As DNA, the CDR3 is TGTGCCAGCTCACGGTGGAAGGGGCAACATGGCTACACCTTC. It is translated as CASSRWKGQHGYTF.

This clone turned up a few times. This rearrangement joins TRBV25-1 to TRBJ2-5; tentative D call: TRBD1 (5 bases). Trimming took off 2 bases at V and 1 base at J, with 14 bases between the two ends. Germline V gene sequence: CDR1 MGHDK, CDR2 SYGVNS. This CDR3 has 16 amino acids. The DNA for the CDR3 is TGTGCCAGCAGTGAAAAGTCAGGGCGGATCCAAGAGACCCAGTACTTC. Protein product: CASSEKSGRIQETQYF.

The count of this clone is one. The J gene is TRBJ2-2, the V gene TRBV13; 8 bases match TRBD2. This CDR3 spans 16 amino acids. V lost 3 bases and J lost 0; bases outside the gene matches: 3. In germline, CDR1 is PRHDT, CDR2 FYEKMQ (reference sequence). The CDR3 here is CASSFLAGTNTGELFF. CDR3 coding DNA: TGTGCCAGCAGCTTTTTAGCGGGGACGAACACCGGGGAGCTGTTTTTT.